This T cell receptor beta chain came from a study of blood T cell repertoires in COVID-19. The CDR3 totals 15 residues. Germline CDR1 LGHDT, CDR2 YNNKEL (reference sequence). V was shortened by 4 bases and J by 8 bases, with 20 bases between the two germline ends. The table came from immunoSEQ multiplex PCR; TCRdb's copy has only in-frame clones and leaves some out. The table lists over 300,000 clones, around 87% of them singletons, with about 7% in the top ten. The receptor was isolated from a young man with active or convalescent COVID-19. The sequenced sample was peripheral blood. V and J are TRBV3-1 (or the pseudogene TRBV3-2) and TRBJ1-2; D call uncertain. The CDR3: CASSLYSDRVGGYTF. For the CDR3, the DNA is TGTGCCAGCAGCCTATATAGCGACCGGGTAGGGGGCTACACCTTC.